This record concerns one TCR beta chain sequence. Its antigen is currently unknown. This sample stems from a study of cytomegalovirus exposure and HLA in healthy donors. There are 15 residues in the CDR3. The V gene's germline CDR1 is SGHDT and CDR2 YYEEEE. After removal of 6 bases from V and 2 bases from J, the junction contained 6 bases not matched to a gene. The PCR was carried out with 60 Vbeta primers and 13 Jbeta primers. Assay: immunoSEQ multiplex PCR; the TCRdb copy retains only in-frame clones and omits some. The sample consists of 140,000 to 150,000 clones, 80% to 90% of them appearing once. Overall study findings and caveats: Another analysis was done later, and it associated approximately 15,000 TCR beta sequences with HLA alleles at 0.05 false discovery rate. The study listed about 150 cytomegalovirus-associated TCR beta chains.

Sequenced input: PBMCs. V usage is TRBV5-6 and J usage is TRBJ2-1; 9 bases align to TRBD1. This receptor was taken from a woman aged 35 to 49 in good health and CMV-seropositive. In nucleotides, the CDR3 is TGTGCCAGCATCCACCGGGACAGGGCCTACAATGAGCAGTTCTTC. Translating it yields CASIHRDRAYNEQFF.